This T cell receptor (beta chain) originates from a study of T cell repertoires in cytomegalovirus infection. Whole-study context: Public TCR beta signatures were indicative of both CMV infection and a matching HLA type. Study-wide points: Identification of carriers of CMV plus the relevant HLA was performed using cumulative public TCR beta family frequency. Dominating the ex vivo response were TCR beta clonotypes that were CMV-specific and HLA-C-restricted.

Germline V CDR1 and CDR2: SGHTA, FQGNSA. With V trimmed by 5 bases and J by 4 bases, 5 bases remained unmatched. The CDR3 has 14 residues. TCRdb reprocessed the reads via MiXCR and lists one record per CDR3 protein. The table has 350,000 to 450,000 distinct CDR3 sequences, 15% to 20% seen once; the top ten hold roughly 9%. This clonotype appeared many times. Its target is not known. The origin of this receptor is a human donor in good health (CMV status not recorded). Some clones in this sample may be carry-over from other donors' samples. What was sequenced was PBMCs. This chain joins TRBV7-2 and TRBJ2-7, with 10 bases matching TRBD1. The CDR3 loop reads CASSLTGGGYEQYF. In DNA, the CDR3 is TGTGCCAGCAGCCTGACAGGGGGCGGGTACGAGCAGTACTTC.